These T cell receptor beta chains were read from a single sample in a study of shared clonotypes between healthy human individuals. Produced via immunoSEQ multiplex PCR; TCRdb's table is partial and in-frame only. The sample carries millions of clones, about 95% recorded once. What was sequenced was naive CD8+ T cells sorted from blood. The receptors come from a man younger than 35 in good health. The CDR3 runs from the conserved cysteine through the conserved F or W. A D gene is named only where the DNA matches it firmly. Size values are once, few and many counts, or a class for expanded clones, and some rows have none.

J,D,size,V,DNA,CDR3
TRBJ1-3,TRBD1,.,TRBV10-3,TGTGCCATCAGTGGGGGACAGCCGAACTCTGGAAACACCATATATTTT,CAISGGQPNSGNTIYF
TRBJ1-2,.,.,TRBV28,TGTGCCAGCAGTTTTGCAGGGGTGGCCGTCGGCTACACCTTC,CASSFAGVAVGYTF
TRBJ2-2,.,.,TRBV4-1,TGCGCCAGCAGCCCTTACGCGGCGAACACCGGGGAGCTGTTTTTT,CASSPYAANTGELFF
TRBJ2-3,TRBD1,.,TRBV10-1,TGCGCCACCGAACCCGGACAGGGGGGAGATACGCAGTATTTT,CATEPGQGGDTQYF
TRBJ2-1,TRBD2,.,TRBV4-1,TGCGCCAGCAGCCCGAGACTAGCGGGAGGGGGGGATGAGCAGTTCTTC,CASSPRLAGGGDEQFF
TRBJ2-3,.,.,TRBV2,TGTGCCAGCAGTGAAGGCCCGCCGAGCACAGATACGCAGTATTTT,CASSEGPPSTDTQYF
TRBJ2-3,TRBD2,.,TRBV7-8,TGTGCCAGCAACCTACTAGCGGGGAGTTTTTCAGATACGCAGTATTTT,CASNLLAGSFSDTQYF
TRBJ2-7,TRBD1,.,TRBV2,TGTGCCAGCAGTGAGGGACAGCTCTCCTACGAGCAGTACTTC,CASSEGQLSYEQYF
TRBJ2-2,.,once,TRBV6-5,TGTGCCAGCAGTTACTCGATACAGAACACCGGGGAGCTGTTTTTT,CASSYSIQNTGELFF
TRBJ2-2,.,.,TRBV28,TGTGCCAGCGCGGGGCAGGGGGACACCGGGGAGCTGTTTTTT,CASAGQGDTGELFF
TRBJ2-2,.,.,TRBV4-1,TGCGCCAGCAGCCAGAGGAACACCGGGGAGCTGTTTTTT,CASSQRNTGELFF
TRBJ1-1,TRBD1,.,TRBV30,TGTGCCTGGAGTATGGGACAGAGCACTGAAGCTTTCTTT,CAWSMGQSTEAFF
TRBJ2-2,TRBD2,.,TRBV27,TGTGCCAGCAGTTGGGTAGCGGGAGGGTTAGGGAACACCGGGGAGCTGTTTTTT,CASSWVAGGLGNTGELFF
TRBJ2-2,.,.,TRBV9,TGTGCCAGCAGCGTAGGGATCACCGGGGAGCTGTTTTTT,CASSVGITGELFF
TRBJ1-6,.,.,TRBV15,TGTGCCACCAGCAGAGATTCAAGGGCCGACATAGCCTATAATTCACCCCTCCACTTT,CATSRDSRADIAYNSPLHF
TRBJ1-2,.,.,TRBV11-2,TGTGCCAGCAGCTTAGATGGGGACCTCGGGAGAGGCTACACCTTC,CASSLDGDLGRGYTF
TRBJ1-2,TRBD1,.,TRBV5-8,TGTGCCAGCAGCTCGGACAGGGTCAACGATGGGTATGGCTACACCTTC,CASSSDRVNDGYGYTF
TRBJ2-2,.,.,TRBV12-1,TGTGCCAGCAGCTTTAAAGGCCGTCGACTAGGCCGACACCGGGTTTACACCGGGGAGCTGTTTTTT,CASSFKGRRLGRHRVYTGELFF
TRBJ2-7,.,.,TRBV7-2,TGTGCCAGCAGCTTTCCCGGACGCCCGGGGGAGCAGTACTTC,CASSFPGRPGEQYF